What follows are 3 T cell receptor beta chains derived from one specimen sequenced in a study of response to subunit inactivated influenza vaccine. TCRdb recomputed calls from the RT-PCR reads with MiXCR, one row per CDR3 protein. The sample includes some 800,000 distinct CDR3 sequences, about 20% seen only once; the top ten take about a tenth. This material consisted of PBMCs from blood, taken around 5 days after vaccination. These receptors all come from a man aged 50 to 60 who received an inactivated influenza vaccine.

The J gene is TRBJ2-7, the V gene TRBV27, with D perhaps TRBD1 (7 bases). The CDR3 spans 16 residues. V was shortened by 0 bases and J by 2 bases, with 14 bases between the two germline ends. Germline CDR1 is MNHEY and CDR2 is SMNVEV (reference sequence). The CDR3 sequence is CASSLSGQGGTYEQYF. The CDR3 bases are TGTGCCAGCAGTTTATCGGGGCAGGGGGGAACCTACGAGCAGTACTTC.

DNA for the CDR3: TGTGCCAGCAGCCTACGCTGGTTCGGAACGGATACGCAGTATTTT. Protein sequence: CASSLRWFGTDTQYF. The chain recombines TRBV21-1 with TRBJ2-3. TRBV21-1 is a listed pseudogene. The CDR3 contains 15 residues.

This clonotype has just a few counts. The chain uses TRBV7-2 and TRBJ2-2; D is possibly TRBD1 (6 bases). With 4 bases removed from V and 2 bases from J, the gap between germline ends came to 11 bases. CDR1 is SGHTA, CDR2 FQGNSA, per germline. CDR3 length equals 15 residues. CDR3 DNA: TGTGCCAGCAGCTCACGCAGGGGAAACACCGGGGAGCTGTTTTTT. Amino acid sequence: CASSSRRGNTGELFF.